A single TCR beta chain is shown here with its context. Its antigen is as yet unknown. The CDR3 runs 12 residues. Germline V gene sequence: CDR1 MDHEN, CDR2 SYDVKM. Trimming removed 6 bases from V and 8 bases from J; junction bases left unmatched: 4. The PCR made use of 60 Vbeta and 13 Jbeta primers. Assay: immunoSEQ multiplex PCR; the TCRdb copy retains only in-frame clones and omits some. Of some 120,000 clones in the sample, roughly 75% were seen once. The record originates from a study of cytomegalovirus exposure and HLA in healthy donors. Study findings and constraints: The study reported that TCR beta sequences accurately predicted HLA-A and HLA-B alleles in most subjects.

This sequence joins TRBV28 and TRBJ1-2; 9 bases line up with TRBD1. This clonotype was obtained from a man aged 30 to 45 in good health and CMV-seropositive. The sample was PBMCs. The CDR3 DNA reads as TGTGCCAGCAGCCGCGACAGGGGGGGCTACACCTTC. Protein sequence: CASSRDRGGYTF.